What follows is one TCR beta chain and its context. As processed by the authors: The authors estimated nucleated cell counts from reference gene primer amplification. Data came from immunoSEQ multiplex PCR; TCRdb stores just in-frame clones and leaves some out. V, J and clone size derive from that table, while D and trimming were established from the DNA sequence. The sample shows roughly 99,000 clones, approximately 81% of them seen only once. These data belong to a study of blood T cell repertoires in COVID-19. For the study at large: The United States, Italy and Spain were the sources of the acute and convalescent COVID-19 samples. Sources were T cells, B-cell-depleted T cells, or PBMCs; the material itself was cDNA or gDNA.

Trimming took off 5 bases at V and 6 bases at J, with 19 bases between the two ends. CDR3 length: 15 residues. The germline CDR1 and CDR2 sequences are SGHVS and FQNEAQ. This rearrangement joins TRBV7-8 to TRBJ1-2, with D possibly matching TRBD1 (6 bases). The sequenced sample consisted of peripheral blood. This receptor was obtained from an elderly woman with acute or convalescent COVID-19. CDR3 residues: CASSPSLGGDHGYTF. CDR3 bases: TGTGCCAGCAGCCCAAGCCTAGGGGGGGATCATGGCTACACCTTC. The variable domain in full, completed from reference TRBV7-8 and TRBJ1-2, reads GAGVSQSPRYKVAKRGQDVALRCDPISGHVSLFWYQQALGQGPEFLTYFQNEAQLDKSGLPSDRFFAERPEGSVSTLKIQRTQQEDSAVYLCASSPSLGGDHGYTFGSGTRLTVV.